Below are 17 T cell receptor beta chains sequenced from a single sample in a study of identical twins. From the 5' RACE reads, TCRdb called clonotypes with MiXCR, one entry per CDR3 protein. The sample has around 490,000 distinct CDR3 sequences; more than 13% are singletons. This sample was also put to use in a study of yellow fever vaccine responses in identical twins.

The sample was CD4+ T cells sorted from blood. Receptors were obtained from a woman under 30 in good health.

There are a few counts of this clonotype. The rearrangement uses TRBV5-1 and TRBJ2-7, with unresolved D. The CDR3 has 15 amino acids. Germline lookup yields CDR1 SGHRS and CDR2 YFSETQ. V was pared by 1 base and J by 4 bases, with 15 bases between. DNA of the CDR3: TGCGCCAGCAGCTTGCAGGTCTACTCCGGTTACGAGCAGTACTTC. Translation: CASSLQVYSGYEQYF.

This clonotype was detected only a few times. CDR3: CAGRDRSYEQYF. DNA of the CDR3: TGTGCCGGCCGGGACCGTTCCTACGAGCAGTACTTC. The V and J genes are TRBV2 and TRBJ2-7, with D perhaps TRBD1 or TRBD2 (5 bases each). The CDR3 is 12 amino acids. Trimming shortened V by 11 bases and J by 1 base, and 12 bases separated the two germline ends. From germline, CDR1 is SNHLY and CDR2 FYNNEI.

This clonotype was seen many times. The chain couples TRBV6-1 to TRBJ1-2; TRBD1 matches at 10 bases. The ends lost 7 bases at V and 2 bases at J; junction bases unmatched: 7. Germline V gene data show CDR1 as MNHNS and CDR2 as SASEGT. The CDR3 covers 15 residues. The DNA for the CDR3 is TGTGCCAGCACCGTGACAGGGGGCTTCAACTATGGCTACACCTTC. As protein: CASTVTGGFNYGYTF.

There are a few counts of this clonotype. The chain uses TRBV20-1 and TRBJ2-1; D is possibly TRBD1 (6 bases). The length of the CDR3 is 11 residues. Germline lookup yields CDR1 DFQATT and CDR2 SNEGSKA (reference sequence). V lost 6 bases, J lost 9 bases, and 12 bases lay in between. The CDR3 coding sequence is TGCAGTGCCACCCAGGGGCTTGAGCAGTTCTTC. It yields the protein CSATQGLEQFF.

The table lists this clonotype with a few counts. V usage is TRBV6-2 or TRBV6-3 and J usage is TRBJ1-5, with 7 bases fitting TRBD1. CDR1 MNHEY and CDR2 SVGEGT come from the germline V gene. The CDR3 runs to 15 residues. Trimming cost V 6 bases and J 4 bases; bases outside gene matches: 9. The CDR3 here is CASRTPFRGNQPQHF. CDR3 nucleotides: TGTGCCAGCAGAACACCATTCAGGGGGAATCAGCCCCAGCATTTT.

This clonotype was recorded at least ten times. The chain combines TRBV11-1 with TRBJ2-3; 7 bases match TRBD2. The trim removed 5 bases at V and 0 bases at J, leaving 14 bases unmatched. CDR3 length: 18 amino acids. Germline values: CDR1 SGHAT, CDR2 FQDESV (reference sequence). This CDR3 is CASSKRGLAVVSTDTQYF. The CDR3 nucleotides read TGTGCCAGCAGCAAAAGAGGGCTAGCGGTCGTTAGCACAGATACGCAGTATTTT.

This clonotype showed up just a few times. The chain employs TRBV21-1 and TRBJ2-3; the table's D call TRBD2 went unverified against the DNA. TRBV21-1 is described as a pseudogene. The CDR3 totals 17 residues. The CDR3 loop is CASSKVTEAEGTDTQYF. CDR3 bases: TGTGCCAGCAGCAAAGTAACGGAAGCGGAGGGGACAGATACGCAGTATTTT.

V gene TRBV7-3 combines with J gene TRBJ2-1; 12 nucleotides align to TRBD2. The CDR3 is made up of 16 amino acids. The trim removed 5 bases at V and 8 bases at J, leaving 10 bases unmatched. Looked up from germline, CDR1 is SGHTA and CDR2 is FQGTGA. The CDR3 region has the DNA TGTGCCAGCAGCCGAAACCCTAGCGGGGGGGCCCATGAGCAGTTCTTC. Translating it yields CASSRNPSGGAHEQFF.

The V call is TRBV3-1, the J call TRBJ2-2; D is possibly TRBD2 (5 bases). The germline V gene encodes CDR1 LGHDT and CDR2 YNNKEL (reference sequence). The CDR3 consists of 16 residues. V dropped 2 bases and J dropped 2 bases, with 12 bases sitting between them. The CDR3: CASSQPRTGNTGELFF. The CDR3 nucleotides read TGTGCCAGCAGCCAACCTAGGACGGGAAACACCGGGGAGCTGTTTTTT.

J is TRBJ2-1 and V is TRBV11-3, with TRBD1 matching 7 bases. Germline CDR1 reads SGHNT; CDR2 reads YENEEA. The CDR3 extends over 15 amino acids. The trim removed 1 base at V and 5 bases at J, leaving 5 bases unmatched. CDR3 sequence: CASSLGGQVNNEQFF. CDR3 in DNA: TGTGCCAGCAGCTTAGGTGGACAGGTTAACAATGAGCAGTTCTTC.

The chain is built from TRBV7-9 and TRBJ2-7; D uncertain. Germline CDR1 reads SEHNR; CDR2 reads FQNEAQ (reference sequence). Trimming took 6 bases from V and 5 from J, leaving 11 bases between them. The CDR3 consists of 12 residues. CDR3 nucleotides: TGTGCCAGCAGTTATTCTAGTGACGAGCAGTACTTC. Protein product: CASSYSSDEQYF.

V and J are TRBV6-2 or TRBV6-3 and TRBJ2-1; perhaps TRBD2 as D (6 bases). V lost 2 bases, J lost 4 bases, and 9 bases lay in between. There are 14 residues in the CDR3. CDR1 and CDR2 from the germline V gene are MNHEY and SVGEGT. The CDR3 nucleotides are TGTGCCAGCAGTTACACGGGGAGGTACAATGAGCAGTTCTTC. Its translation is CASSYTGRYNEQFF.

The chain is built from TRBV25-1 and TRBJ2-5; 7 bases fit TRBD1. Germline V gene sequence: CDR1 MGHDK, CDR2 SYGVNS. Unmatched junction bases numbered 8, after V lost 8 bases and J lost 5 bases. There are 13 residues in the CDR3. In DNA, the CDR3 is TGTGCCAGCGGCCCGACAGGGCGCGAGACCCAGTACTTC. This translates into CASGPTGRETQYF.

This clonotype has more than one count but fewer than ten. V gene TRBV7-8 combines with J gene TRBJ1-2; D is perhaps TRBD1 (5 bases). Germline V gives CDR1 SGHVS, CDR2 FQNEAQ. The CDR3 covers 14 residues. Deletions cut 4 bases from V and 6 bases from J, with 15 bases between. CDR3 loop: CASSSGLLVDGYTF. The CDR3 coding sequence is TGTGCCAGCAGCTCGGGACTCTTGGTGGATGGCTACACCTTC.

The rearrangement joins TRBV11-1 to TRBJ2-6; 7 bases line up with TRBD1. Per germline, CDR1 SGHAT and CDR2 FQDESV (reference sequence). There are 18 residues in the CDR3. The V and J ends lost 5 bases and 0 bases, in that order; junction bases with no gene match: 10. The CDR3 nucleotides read TGTGCCAGCAGCCCCATTCCGGGACAGAACTCTGGGGCCAACGTCCTGACTTTC. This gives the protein CASSPIPGQNSGANVLTF.

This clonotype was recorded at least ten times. This CDR3 is CASSHREAQSTDTQYF. The CDR3 coding sequence is TGTGCCAGCAGCCACCGCGAGGCACAGAGCACAGATACGCAGTATTTT. V usage is TRBV7-9 and J usage is TRBJ2-3, with unresolved D. Germline-derived CDR1 and CDR2 are SEHNR and FQNEAQ (reference sequence). The CDR3 runs to 16 residues. The germline V and J ends were trimmed by 5 bases and 0 bases, with 15 bases remaining between them.

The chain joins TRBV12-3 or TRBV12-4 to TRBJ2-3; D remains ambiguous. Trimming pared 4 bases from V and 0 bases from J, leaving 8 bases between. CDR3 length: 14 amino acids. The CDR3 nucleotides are TGTGCCAGCAGTTATCCGGGCAGCACAGATACGCAGTATTTT. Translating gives CASSYPGSTDTQYF.